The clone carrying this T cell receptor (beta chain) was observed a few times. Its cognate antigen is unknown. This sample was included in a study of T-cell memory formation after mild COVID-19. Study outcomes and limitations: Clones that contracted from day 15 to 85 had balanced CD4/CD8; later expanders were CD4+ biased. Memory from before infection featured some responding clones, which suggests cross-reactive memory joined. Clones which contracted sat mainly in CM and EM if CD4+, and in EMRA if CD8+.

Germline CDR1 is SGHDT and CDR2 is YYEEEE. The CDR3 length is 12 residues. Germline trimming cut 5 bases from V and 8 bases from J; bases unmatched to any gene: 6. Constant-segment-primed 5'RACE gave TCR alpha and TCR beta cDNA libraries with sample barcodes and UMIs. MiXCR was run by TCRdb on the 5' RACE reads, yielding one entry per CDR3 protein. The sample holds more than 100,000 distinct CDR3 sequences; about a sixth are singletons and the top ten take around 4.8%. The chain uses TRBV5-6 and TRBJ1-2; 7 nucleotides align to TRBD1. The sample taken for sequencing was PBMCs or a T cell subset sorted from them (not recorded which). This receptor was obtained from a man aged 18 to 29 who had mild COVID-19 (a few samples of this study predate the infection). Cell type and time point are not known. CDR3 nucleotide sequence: TGTGCCAGCAGGTCTACAGGGGACGGCTACACCTTC. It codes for CASRSTGDGYTF.